This T cell receptor (beta chain) derives from a study of tumor-infiltrating lymphocytes in primary liver carcinoma. Study-level information: Cases comprised patients with primary liver carcinoma who received surgical resection. The patient population consisted of men and women between 30 and 69 years of age. Study-level points and caveats: In tumor-adjacent and tumor-blood pairs, overlap was lower than in tumor region pairs.

The researchers produced TCR beta cDNA from roughly 500 ng total RNA with a constant-region primer. Three nested multiplex PCR rounds of slightly modified ARM-PCR generated TCR beta libraries. Each of the first two PCR rounds ran roughly 9 cycles with TRBV1-TRBV30 forward and C-beta reverse primers. TCRdb itself ran the multiplex PCR reads through MiXCR, one entry per CDR3 protein. Among about 320,000 distinct CDR3 sequences listed, 60% to 80% were seen once. Germline DNA was extracted too, while blood RNA derived from unsorted whole blood. As regards this clonotype: Its antigen is currently unknown. One end of the junction does not line up with germline, which may come from a read error.

Germline CDR1 reads SGHDT; CDR2 reads YYEEEE. This CDR3 is built from 14 residues. The TCR originated in a man in his forties with primary liver carcinoma and hepatitis B virus infection. The chain links TRBV5-6 to TRBJ1-3; D not certain. The source material was peripheral blood. CDR3 sequence reads: CASNFFISENTIYF. The CDR3 bases are TGTGCCAGCAACTTCTTTATCTCTGAAAACACCATATATTTT.